The 8 T cell receptor beta chains below come from one sample, sequenced in a study of cytomegalovirus exposure and HLA in healthy donors. Only in-frame clones appear in the TCRdb table, and some are missing; sequencing was by immunoSEQ multiplex PCR. The data hold roughly 190,000 clones, with around nine tenths observed a single time. Input material: PBMCs. The receptors originated from a man aged 25 to 40 in good health and CMV-seropositive.

The table lists this clone with a few counts. V usage is TRBV6-6 and J usage is TRBJ2-7; unclear D gene. The V gene's germline CDR1 is MNHNY and CDR2 SVGAGI (reference sequence). The germline V and J ends were trimmed by 2 bases and 3 bases, with 2 bases remaining between them. The CDR3 has 11 residues. Here the CDR3 reads CASSYRYEQYF. CDR3 sequence (DNA): TGTGCCAGCAGTTACCGCTACGAGCAGTACTTC.

The chain links TRBV27 to TRBJ1-1; D perhaps matches TRBD1 (6 bases). There are 12 residues in the CDR3. V lost 6 bases to trimming and J lost 6 bases, with 11 bases between them. From germline, CDR1 is MNHEY and CDR2 SMNVEV (reference sequence). CDR3 in amino acids: CASRDHRAEAFF. CDR3 DNA sequence: TGTGCCAGCAGGGACCACAGGGCTGAAGCTTTCTTT.

This clone appeared once. For the CDR3, the DNA is TGCGCCAGCAGCTTGGAGCCAACGGACTGGAGCTCCTACGAGCAGTACTTC. This sequence encodes CASSLEPTDWSSYEQYF. The chain joins TRBV5-1 to TRBJ2-7; possible D gene TRBD2, 5 bases. CDR3 length: 17 amino acids. CDR1 and CDR2 from the germline V gene are SGHRS and YFSETQ. V was shortened by 0 bases and J by 0 bases, with 16 bases between the two germline ends. Full variable domain (missing parts from reference TRBV5-1 and TRBJ2-7): KAGVTQTPRYLIKTRGQQVTLSCSPISGHRSVSWYQQTPGQGLQFLFEYFSETQRNKGNFPGRFSGRQFSNSRSEMNVSTLELGDSALYLCASSLEPTDWSSYEQYFGPGTRLTVT.

The chain recombines TRBV21-1 with TRBJ2-5; the table calls TRBD1, which could not be checked here. TRBV21-1 is reported as a pseudogene. This CDR3 contains 15 residues. The CDR3 DNA reads as TGTGCCAGCAAGCTCATGGGACACCACCAAGAGACCCAGTACTTC. Encoded protein: CASKLMGHHQETQYF.

The V and J genes are TRBV9 and TRBJ2-1, with D perhaps TRBD1 or TRBD2 (5 bases each). The CDR3 contains 14 residues. The V gene lost 7 bases and the J gene lost 9 bases, with 20 bases spanning the gap. Looked up from germline, CDR1 is SGDLS and CDR2 is YYNGEE. The CDR3 coding sequence is TGTGCCAGCCTCCCTCGGGACGGCCAAGGTGAGCAGTTCTTC. Residues: CASLPRDGQGEQFF.

In this sample, this clone turned up once. The chain employs TRBV5-1 and TRBJ2-3; perhaps TRBD2 as D (5 bases). The CDR3 loop spans 15 amino acids. Trimming took off 0 bases at V and 0 bases at J, with 8 bases between the two ends. Germline CDR1 is SGHRS and CDR2 is YFSETQ. Here the CDR3 reads CASSLERRSTDTQYF. DNA of the CDR3: TGCGCCAGCAGCTTGGAGCGGAGGAGCACAGATACGCAGTATTTT.

This chain links TRBV18 with TRBJ2-5; D is ambiguous. Germline V gene lookup returns CDR1 KGHSH and CDR2 LQKENI. V was shortened by 4 bases and J by 2 bases, with 8 bases between the two germline ends. This CDR3 has 13 residues. The CDR3 bases are TGTGCCAGCTCACTATCCCTGCAAGAGACCCAGTACTTC. It specifies CASSLSLQETQYF. The complete variable domain, with remaining parts taken from reference TRBV18 and TRBJ2-5, reads NAGVMQNPRHLVRRRGQEARLRCSPMKGHSHVYWYRQLPEEGLKFMVYLQKENIIDESGMPKERFSAEFPKEGPSILRIQQVVRGDSAAYFCASSLSLQETQYFGPGTRLLVL.

The rearrangement uses TRBV6-1 and TRBJ1-2; possible D gene TRBD1, 5 bases. Germline assignment: CDR1 MNHNS and CDR2 SASEGT. V was cut by 1 base and J by 7 bases, with 10 bases left in between. This CDR3 contains 13 residues. As DNA, the CDR3 is TGTGCCAGCAGTGAAGGGGGCAACGCTGGCTACACCTTC. This gives the protein CASSEGGNAGYTF.